This passage covers 5 T cell receptor beta chains from one sample sequenced in a study of persistence of HIV-infected CD4 T cells. The antigens for these receptors are not known. Stimulation used approximately 10 ug/mL lysate from CMV-infected fibroblasts. Memory cells lacking CD40L and CD69 with high CD45RO were sorted. The libraries were made with immunoSEQ version 4 in survey mode. TCRdb's copy holds only in-frame clones and misses some; the assay was immunoSEQ multiplex PCR. This table holds 25,000 to 30,000 clones, 82% found once. This specimen consisted of CD4+ T cells sorted from PBMCs after roughly 18-hour stimulation, obtained from a patient who received antiretroviral therapy. The receptors stem from an adult man with HIV who was CMV-seropositive.

The rearrangement joins TRBV27 to TRBJ2-6, with 9 positions matching TRBD1. The V gene's germline CDR1 is MNHEY and CDR2 SMNVEV (reference sequence). This CDR3 contains 19 residues. J lost 0 bases, V lost 0 bases, and 6 bases had no gene match. The CDR3 sequence is CASSLSGTGSYSGANVLTF. The CDR3 DNA is TGTGCCAGCAGTTTATCTGGGACAGGGAGCTACTCTGGGGCCAACGTCCTGACTTTC.

This clone has a single count. CDR3 in DNA: TGTGCCAGCAGCTTGGGGTCCGGACAGGGAACTAATGAAAAACTGTTTTTT. Protein: CASSLGSGQGTNEKLFF. The V call is TRBV5-5, the J call TRBJ1-4; TRBD1 matches at 8 bases. Germline loops: CDR1 SGHKS, CDR2 YYEKEE (reference sequence). The J segment lost 1 base and the V segment lost 0 bases, leaving 5 bases of the junction unmatched. This CDR3 contains 17 residues.

This chain joins TRBV6-5 and TRBJ2-1; tentative D call: TRBD2 (6 bases). Germline assignment: CDR1 MNHEY and CDR2 SVGAGI. V lost 9 bases, J lost 9 bases, and 21 bases lay in between. The CDR3 consists of 14 residues. The CDR3 DNA reads as TGTGCCAGTAGCGTCGTGGGGGAGGCTATTGAGCAGTTCTTC. Encoded protein: CASSVVGEAIEQFF.

CDR3 nucleotide sequence: TGTGCCATCAGTTCACTAGCGGGGGCCCCCTATTCGAACACCGGGGAGCTGTTTTTT. This codes for CAISSLAGAPYSNTGELFF. The rearrangement joins TRBV10-3 to TRBJ2-2; TRBD2 agrees at 11 bases. V was clipped by 5 bases and J by 0 bases; unmatched bases: 11. The germline V gene encodes CDR1 ENHRY and CDR2 SYGVKD. This CDR3 is built from 19 residues.

The chain couples TRBV10-2 to TRBJ2-7; D is unresolved. V was clipped by 2 bases and J by 1 base, with 9 bases between them. CDR1 is WSHSY, CDR2 SAAADI, per germline. This CDR3 has 14 amino acids. CDR3 sequence (DNA): TGCGCCAGCAGTGAGAACGCAGAGTCCTACGAGCAGTACTTC. Its protein product is CASSENAESYEQYF.